Each of the 30 T cell receptor beta chains below was sequenced from the same sample in a study of blood T cell repertoires in COVID-19. The repertoire was sequenced with immunoSEQ multiplex PCR; TCRdb's copy has only in-frame clones and lacks some. The sample has some 120,000 clones, roughly 90% seen once. The sample comprised peripheral blood. The receptors were gathered from a man in his fifties or sixties with acute or convalescent COVID-19.

V is TRBV10-3 and J is TRBJ1-2; D may be TRBD1 (6 bases). This CDR3 contains 15 residues. Germline lookup yields CDR1 ENHRY and CDR2 SYGVKD. The germline V and J ends were trimmed by 1 base and 8 bases, with 17 bases remaining between them. The CDR3 here is CAISEFDGGVKGYTF. CDR3 in DNA: TGTGCCATCAGTGAGTTCGATGGGGGCGTTAAAGGCTACACCTTC.

The CDR3 coding sequence is TGTGCCTGGACCCCAGGGACTTACTCTGGAAACACCATATATTTT. It is translated as CAWTPGTYSGNTIYF. This chain links TRBV30 with TRBJ1-3; D possibly corresponds to TRBD1 (5 bases). V was trimmed by 4 bases and J by 0 bases, leaving 13 bases between them. Germline values: CDR1 GTSNPN, CDR2 SVGIG (reference sequence). The CDR3 totals 15 residues.

V usage is TRBV28 and J usage is TRBJ2-7, with 9 bases identical to TRBD2. Looked up from germline, CDR1 is MDHEN and CDR2 is SYDVKM. V shed 5 bases and J 0 bases; nucleotides not matched to a gene: 5. CDR3 length: 15 residues. Here the CDR3 reads CASSTSGRNSYEQYF. The CDR3, as DNA: TGTGCCAGCAGTACTAGCGGGCGCAACTCCTACGAGCAGTACTTC.

The gene calls are TRBV29-1 and TRBJ2-7; possibly TRBD2 for D (5 bases). The CDR3 is 12 residues long. Between the trimmed V and J ends, which lost 7 bases and 12 bases, there was a span of 22 bases. CDR1 and CDR2 from the germline V gene are SQVTM and ANQGSEA. In DNA, the CDR3 is TGCAGCGGATTAAGGACTCCACGTCGGCCGTACTTC. Residues: CSGLRTPRRPYF.

V is TRBV18 and J is TRBJ1-1; 10 nucleotides align to TRBD1. The length of the CDR3 is 16 residues. Germline V gene data show CDR1 as KGHSH and CDR2 as LQKENI. Unmatched junction bases numbered 11, after V lost 3 bases and J lost 7 bases. CDR3 nucleotide sequence: TGTGCCAGCTCACCGTCCCGGGACAGGGGATGGTATGAAGCTTTCTTT. Protein product: CASSPSRDRGWYEAFF.

The chain joins TRBV5-4 to TRBJ1-1, with 7 bases identical to TRBD1. With 3 bases clipped from V and 0 bases from J, the junction kept 5 bases outside the gene matches. Germline CDR1 is SGHNT and CDR2 is YYREEE (reference sequence). This CDR3 is 15 amino acids long. CDR3 sequence reads: CASSSPDRMNTEAFF. The CDR3 DNA is TGTGCCAGCAGCTCCCCGGACAGGATGAACACTGAAGCTTTCTTT.

About this clone: The same CDR3 arises from other DNA sequences in this sample as well. This rearrangement joins TRBV5-1 to TRBJ1-4; 8 nucleotides line up with TRBD1. This CDR3 contains 15 residues. The V segment lost 3 bases and the J segment 3 bases; nucleotides outside the gene matches: 4. Germline V gives CDR1 SGHRS, CDR2 YFSETQ. In DNA, the CDR3 is TGCGCCAGCAGCTCCAGGACAGGGTCTAATGAAAAACTGTTTTTT. Translated: CASSSRTGSNEKLFF.

The chain recombines TRBV6-5 with TRBJ1-5, with TRBD1 as a possible D gene (6 bases). From germline, CDR1 is MNHEY and CDR2 SVGAGI. CDR3 size: 12 residues. V was cut by 10 bases and J by 5 bases, with 12 bases left in between. The CDR3 loop reads CATQGTYQPQHF. Here the CDR3 DNA reads TGTGCCACCCAGGGGACCTATCAGCCCCAGCATTTT.

The chain has TRBV5-1 and TRBJ2-2; the D gene is possibly TRBD2 (5 bases). Germline CDR1 and CDR2: SGHRS and YFSETQ. Trimming cost V 2 bases and J 8 bases, with 10 bases left between them. The CDR3 is 13 amino acids. CDR3 amino acids: CASSLLVQGELFF. In DNA, the CDR3 is TGCGCCAGCAGCTTACTAGTTCAGGGGGAGCTGTTTTTT. The full variable domain, with the rest looked up from reference TRBV5-1 and TRBJ2-2, is KAGVTQTPRYLIKTRGQQVTLSCSPISGHRSVSWYQQTPGQGLQFLFEYFSETQRNKGNFPGRFSGRQFSNSRSEMNVSTLELGDSALYLCASSLLVQGELFFGEGSRLTVL.

The rearrangement links TRBV19 to TRBJ1-6; unclear D gene. Trimming cost V 4 bases and J 5 bases, with 18 bases left between them. The CDR3 spans 17 residues. Germline V gene data show CDR1 as LNHDA and CDR2 as SQIVND (reference sequence). The CDR3 DNA is TGTGCCAGTAGTAAGTGGCTGGACTCCGGGGATAATTCACCCCTCCACTTT. The encoded protein is CASSKWLDSGDNSPLHF.

The chain joins TRBV9 to TRBJ2-3; 10 bases align to TRBD2. Germline V gives CDR1 SGDLS, CDR2 YYNGEE. The length of the CDR3 is 14 residues. V trimming: 7 bases; J trimming: 1 base; junction bases outside the gene matches: 3. CDR3 residues: CASALAGGTDTQYF. CDR3 in DNA: TGTGCCAGCGCCCTAGCGGGAGGCACAGATACGCAGTATTTT.

V usage is TRBV28 and J usage is TRBJ2-1; D is perhaps TRBD2 (5 bases). V shed 4 bases and J shed 7 bases, with 11 bases lying between them. Per the germline V gene, CDR1 is MDHEN and CDR2 is SYDVKM. CDR3 length: 13 amino acids. CDR3 protein: CASSSGFRNEQFF. The DNA for the CDR3 is TGTGCCAGCAGTTCGGGGTTCCGGAATGAGCAGTTCTTC.

On this clone itself: The sample contains more than one DNA sequence encoding this CDR3. The chain employs TRBV19 and TRBJ2-2, with D unclear. Germline-derived CDR1 and CDR2 are LNHDA and SQIVND (reference sequence). V was shortened by 2 bases and J by 0 bases, with 10 bases between the two germline ends. The CDR3 extends over 16 amino acids. The CDR3 coding sequence is TGTGCCAGTAGTATACTAGGAGCCGCGAACACCGGGGAGCTGTTTTTT. As protein: CASSILGAANTGELFF.

The genes are TRBV7-9 and TRBJ1-5, with 7 bases that match TRBD1. Germline assignment: CDR1 SEHNR and CDR2 FQNEAQ (reference sequence). The CDR3 consists of 14 residues. The junction had 5 bases not matched to a gene; V was cut back by 4 bases and J by 5 bases. The CDR3 DNA reads as TGTGCCAGCAGCTCCCGGGACAGAGATCAGCCCCAGCATTTT. Protein: CASSSRDRDQPQHF.

This clone was counted a single time. The V and J genes are TRBV24-1 and TRBJ2-3; 8 bases are shared with TRBD1. V lost 8 bases, J lost 1 base, and 4 bases stayed unmatched. The germline CDR1 and CDR2 sequences are KGHDR and SFDVKD. This CDR3 is 14 amino acids long. The DNA for the CDR3 is TGTGCCACCATGCAGGACAGGGGCACAGATACGCAGTATTTT. Residues: CATMQDRGTDTQYF.

As DNA, the CDR3 is TGCGCCAGCAGCCAACTTAGCGGGAGTGGGGGCACAGATACGCAGTATTTT. Its translation: CASSQLSGSGGTDTQYF. The J gene is TRBJ2-3, the V gene TRBV4-1, with TRBD2 matching 9 bases. After removal of 2 bases from V and 1 base from J, the junction contained 7 bases not matched to a gene. CDR3 length: 17 residues. The germline V gene encodes CDR1 MGHRA and CDR2 YSYEKL.

J is TRBJ2-3 and V is TRBV5-4; maybe TRBD2 (6 bases). Germline V gives CDR1 SGHNT, CDR2 YYREEE (reference sequence). The CDR3 is made up of 14 amino acids. The V end lost 2 bases, the J end lost 2 bases, and 9 bases lay between the germline ends. The CDR3 loop reads CASSFGLITDTQYF. The CDR3 DNA reads TGTGCCAGCAGCTTCGGACTAATCACAGATACGCAGTATTTT. The variable domain in full, with the rest retrieved from reference TRBV5-4 and TRBJ2-3, is ETGVTQSPTHLIKTRGQQVTLRCSSQSGHNTVSWYQQALGQGPQFIFQYYREEENGRGNFPPRFSGLQFPNYSSELNVNALELDDSALYLCASSFGLITDTQYFGPGTRLTVL.

The rearrangement links TRBV6-6 to TRBJ2-1; 12 bases line up with TRBD2. Germline trimming cut 5 bases from V and 7 bases from J; bases unmatched to any gene: 15. This CDR3 is 18 amino acids long. Per germline, CDR1 MNHNY and CDR2 SVGAGI (reference sequence). The CDR3 protein is CASSGSRSTSGRRNEQFF. The CDR3 DNA reads as TGTGCCAGCAGTGGATCACGATCGACTAGCGGGAGAAGGAATGAGCAGTTCTTC.

This clone was recorded once. This chain uses TRBV6-5 with TRBJ1-6; a weak D match, TRBD1 (5 bases). CDR1 and CDR2 from the germline V gene are MNHEY and SVGAGI. V was cut by 5 bases and J by 7 bases, with 12 bases left in between. The CDR3 is made up of 14 amino acids. CDR3 nucleotides: TGTGCCAGCAGTCGCAGGGTCGACAATTCACCCCTCCACTTT. Translating it yields CASSRRVDNSPLHF.

This clone was detected once. The genes are TRBV5-1 and TRBJ2-1, with TRBD1 as a possible D gene (6 bases). This CDR3 is built from 15 residues. Germline V lookup: CDR1 SGHRS, CDR2 YFSETQ. With 0 bases removed from V and 3 bases from J, the gap between germline ends came to 10 bases. The DNA for the CDR3 is TGCGCCAGCAGCTTGGGTCAGGGGCTCTACAATGAGCAGTTCTTC. Protein sequence: CASSLGQGLYNEQFF.

The J gene is TRBJ2-7, the V gene TRBV9; weak D call: TRBD2 (6 bases). CDR1 and CDR2 (germline): SGDLS, YYNGEE. The CDR3 sequence is 15 residues long. V lost 0 bases and J lost 3, with 13 bases in between. The DNA of the CDR3 is TGTGCCAGCAGCGTAGGGGGGGTAGGAGGCTACGAGCAGTACTTC. As protein: CASSVGGVGGYEQYF.

The rearrangement joins TRBV25-1 to TRBJ2-5; D gene unclear. There are 11 residues in the CDR3. Germline V gives CDR1 MGHDK, CDR2 SYGVNS. V was trimmed by 3 bases and J by 4 bases, leaving 3 bases between them. The CDR3 region has the DNA TGTGCCAGCAGTGACAGAGAGACCCAGTACTTC. Translation: CASSDRETQYF.

V is TRBV30 and J is TRBJ2-2; 10 bases align to TRBD2. J lost 0 bases, V lost 4 bases, and 5 bases had no gene match. The CDR3 is 16 amino acids. Germline CDR1 reads GTSNPN; CDR2 reads SVGIG (reference sequence). CDR3 DNA: TGTGCCTGGATTATTAGCGGGAGGTCGAACACCGGGGAGCTGTTTTTT. The encoded protein is CAWIISGRSNTGELFF.

The rearrangement uses TRBV7-6 and TRBJ2-2; TRBD1 is a possible D gene (5 bases). Germline V gives CDR1 SGHVS, CDR2 FNYEAQ. The CDR3 covers 15 residues. Deletions cut 6 bases from V and 3 bases from J, with 14 bases between. The CDR3 loop is CASRHYLTDTGELFF. The DNA of the CDR3 is TGTGCCAGCAGACATTACTTGACAGACACCGGGGAGCTGTTTTTT. The variable domain in full, with the rest retrieved from reference TRBV7-6 and TRBJ2-2, is GAGVSQSPRYKVTKRGQDVALRCDPISGHVSLYWYRQALGQGPEFLTYFNYEAQQDKSGLPNDRFSAERPEGSISTLTIQRTEQRDSAMYRCASRHYLTDTGELFFGEGSRLTVL.

CDR3 sequence (DNA): TGTGCCAGCAGCTTATTAGTAAACACCGGGGAGCTGTTTTTT. It encodes CASSLLVNTGELFF. The rearrangement joins TRBV7-9 to TRBJ2-2; D call uncertain. Germline V gene sequence: CDR1 SEHNR, CDR2 FQNEAQ (reference sequence). V dropped 2 bases and J dropped 2 bases, with 6 bases sitting between them. The CDR3 contains 14 residues.

The chain combines TRBV19 with TRBJ1-6; the D gene is possibly TRBD1 (5 bases). CDR3 size: 13 residues. Germline CDR1 reads LNHDA; CDR2 reads SQIVND (reference sequence). Trimming removed 3 bases from V and 10 bases from J, with 10 bases in between. CDR3 sequence (DNA): TGTGCCAGTAGTATCTTAGGGGTCTCACCCCTCCACTTT. Translating it yields CASSILGVSPLHF.

The chain employs TRBV29-1 and TRBJ2-7, with 9 bases identical to TRBD1. V gave up 2 bases and J gave up 3 bases; unmatched junction bases: 5. Looked up from germline, CDR1 is SQVTM and CDR2 is ANQGSEA. This CDR3 contains 14 residues. CDR3 DNA: TGCAGCGTTGAATCGGACAGGGGTAGCTACGAGCAGTACTTC. It translates to CSVESDRGSYEQYF.

The genes are TRBV5-1 and TRBJ2-1; no clear D gene. Deletions cut 4 bases from V and 0 bases from J, with 11 bases between. The CDR3 extends over 15 amino acids. Looked up from germline, CDR1 is SGHRS and CDR2 is YFSETQ. The CDR3 nucleotides are TGCGCCAGCAGCCCCCCCGCGGACTCCTACAATGAGCAGTTCTTC. Translating gives CASSPPADSYNEQFF.

The rearrangement links TRBV7-2 to TRBJ2-5; 9 nucleotides match TRBD2. CDR3 size: 15 residues. Trimming removed 2 bases from V and 1 base from J; junction bases left unmatched: 2. The V gene's germline CDR1 is SGHTA and CDR2 FQGNSA. The CDR3 is CASSLSSGTQETQYF. The CDR3 DNA sequence: TGTGCCAGCAGCTTATCTAGCGGGACCCAAGAGACCCAGTACTTC.

The chain employs TRBV11-2 and TRBJ2-2; weak D call: TRBD2 (6 bases). The CDR3 consists of 14 residues. The V end was cut by 5 bases, the J end by 6 bases, with 13 bases between. The germline V gene encodes CDR1 SGHAT and CDR2 FQNNGV. The CDR3, as DNA: TGTGCCAGCAGCACCCTTACGGGAGCCGGGGAGCTGTTTTTT. Its protein product is CASSTLTGAGELFF.